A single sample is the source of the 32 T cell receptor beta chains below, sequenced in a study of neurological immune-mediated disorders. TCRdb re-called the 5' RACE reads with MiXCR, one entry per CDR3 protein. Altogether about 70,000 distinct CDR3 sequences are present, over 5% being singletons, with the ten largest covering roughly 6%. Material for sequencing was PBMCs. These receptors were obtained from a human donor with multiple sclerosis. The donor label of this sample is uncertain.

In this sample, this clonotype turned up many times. In DNA, the CDR3 is TGCAGTGCTAGAGGCCCTTTAAGGGAAAAACTGTTTTTT. Its protein product is CSARGPLREKLFF. V gene TRBV20-1 combines with J gene TRBJ1-4; D is unclear. The CDR3 is made up of 13 amino acids. CDR1 and CDR2 from the germline V gene are DFQATT and SNEGSKA (reference sequence). Trimming stripped 1 base from V and 8 bases from J, with 11 bases between.

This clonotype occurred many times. For the CDR3, the DNA is TGCAGTGCTAGATCTAGCGGGGGGGCAGGGTACAATGAGCAGTTCTTC. Translated, it gives CSARSSGGAGYNEQFF. The chain joins TRBV20-1 to TRBJ2-1; 12 bases fit TRBD2. The CDR3 consists of 16 residues. Germline V gives CDR1 DFQATT, CDR2 SNEGSKA (reference sequence). V trimming: 2 bases; J trimming: 4 bases; junction bases outside the gene matches: 6.

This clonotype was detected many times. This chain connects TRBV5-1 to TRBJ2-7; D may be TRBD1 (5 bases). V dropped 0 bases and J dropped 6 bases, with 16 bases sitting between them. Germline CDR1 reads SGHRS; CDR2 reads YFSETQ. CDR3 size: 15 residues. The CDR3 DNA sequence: TGCGCCAGCAGCTTGGGAATCCAGGGTAAAAGCGAGCAGTACTTC. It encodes CASSLGIQGKSEQYF. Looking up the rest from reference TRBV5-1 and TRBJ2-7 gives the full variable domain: KAGVTQTPRYLIKTRGQQVTLSCSPISGHRSVSWYQQTPGQGLQFLFEYFSETQRNKGNFPGRFSGRQFSNSRSEMNVSTLELGDSALYLCASSLGIQGKSEQYFGPGTRLTVT.

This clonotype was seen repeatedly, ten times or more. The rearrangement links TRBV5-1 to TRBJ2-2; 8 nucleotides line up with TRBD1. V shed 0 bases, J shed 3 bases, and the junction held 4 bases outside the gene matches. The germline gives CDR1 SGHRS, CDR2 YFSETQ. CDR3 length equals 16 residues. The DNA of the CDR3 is TGCGCCAGCAGCTTGGCCCCGGGACAGGACACCGGGGAGCTGTTTTTT. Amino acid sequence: CASSLAPGQDTGELFF.

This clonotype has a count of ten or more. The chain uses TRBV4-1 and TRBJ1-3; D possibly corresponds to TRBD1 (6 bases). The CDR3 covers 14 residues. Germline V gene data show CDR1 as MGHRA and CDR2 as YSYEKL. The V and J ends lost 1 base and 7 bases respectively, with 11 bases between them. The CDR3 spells CASSQARGGNTIYF. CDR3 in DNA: TGCGCCAGCAGCCAAGCCAGGGGAGGCAACACCATATATTTT.

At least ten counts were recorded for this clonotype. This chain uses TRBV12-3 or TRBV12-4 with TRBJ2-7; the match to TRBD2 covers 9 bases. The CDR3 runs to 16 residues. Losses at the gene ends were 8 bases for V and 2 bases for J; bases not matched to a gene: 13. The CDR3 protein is CASGLLSGGSTYEQYF. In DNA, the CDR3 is TGTGCCAGCGGGCTTCTTAGCGGGGGTTCTACCTACGAGCAGTACTTC.

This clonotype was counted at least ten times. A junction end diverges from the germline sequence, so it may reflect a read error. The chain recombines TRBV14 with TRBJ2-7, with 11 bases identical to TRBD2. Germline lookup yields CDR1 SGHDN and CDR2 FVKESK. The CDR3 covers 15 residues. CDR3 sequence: CASRQGGLAEGEQYF. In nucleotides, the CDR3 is TGTGCCAGCAGACAAGGGGGACTAGCGGAGGGCGAGCAGTACTTC.

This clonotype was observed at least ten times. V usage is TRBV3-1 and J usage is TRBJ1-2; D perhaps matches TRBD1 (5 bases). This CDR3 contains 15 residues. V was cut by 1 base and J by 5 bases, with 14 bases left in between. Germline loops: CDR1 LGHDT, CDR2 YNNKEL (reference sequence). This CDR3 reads CASSQVSLGEYGYTF. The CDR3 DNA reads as TGTGCCAGCAGCCAAGTGAGTCTAGGGGAGTATGGCTACACCTTC.

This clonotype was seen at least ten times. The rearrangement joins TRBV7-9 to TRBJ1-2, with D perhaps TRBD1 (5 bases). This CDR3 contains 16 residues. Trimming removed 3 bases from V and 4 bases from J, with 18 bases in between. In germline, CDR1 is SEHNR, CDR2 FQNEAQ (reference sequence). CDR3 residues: CASSLGPDGRRYGYTF. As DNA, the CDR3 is TGTGCCAGCAGCTTGGGACCCGACGGTCGCCGCTATGGCTACACCTTC.

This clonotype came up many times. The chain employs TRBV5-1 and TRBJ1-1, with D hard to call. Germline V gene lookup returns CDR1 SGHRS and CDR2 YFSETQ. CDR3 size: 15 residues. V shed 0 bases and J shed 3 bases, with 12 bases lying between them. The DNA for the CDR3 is TGCGCCAGCAGCTTGGATGGGCAGCGGGACACTGAAGCTTTCTTT. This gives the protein CASSLDGQRDTEAFF.

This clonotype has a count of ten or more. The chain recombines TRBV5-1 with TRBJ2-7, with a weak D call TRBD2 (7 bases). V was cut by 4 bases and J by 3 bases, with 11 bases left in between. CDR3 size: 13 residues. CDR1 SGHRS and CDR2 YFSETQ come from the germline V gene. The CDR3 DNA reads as TGCGCCAGCAGCGGAGGGGGGGTCTACGAGCAGTACTTC. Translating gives CASSGGGVYEQYF. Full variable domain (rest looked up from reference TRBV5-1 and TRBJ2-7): KAGVTQTPRYLIKTRGQQVTLSCSPISGHRSVSWYQQTPGQGLQFLFEYFSETQRNKGNFPGRFSGRQFSNSRSEMNVSTLELGDSALYLCASSGGGVYEQYFGPGTRLTVT.

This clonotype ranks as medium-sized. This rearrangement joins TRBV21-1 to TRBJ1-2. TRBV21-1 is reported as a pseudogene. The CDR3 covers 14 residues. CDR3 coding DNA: TGTGCCAGCAGCCCCGACCATTTACGAGATGGCTACACCTTC. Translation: CASSPDHLRDGYTF.

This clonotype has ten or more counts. The CDR3 nucleotides are TGTGCCAGCAGTTTTTCGGGGTCCTTGGAGCAGTACTTC. Residues: CASSFSGSLEQYF. The chain combines TRBV12-3 or TRBV12-4 with TRBJ2-7; D may be TRBD2 (5 bases). There are 13 residues in the CDR3. V was pared by 3 bases and J by 7 bases, with 13 bases between.

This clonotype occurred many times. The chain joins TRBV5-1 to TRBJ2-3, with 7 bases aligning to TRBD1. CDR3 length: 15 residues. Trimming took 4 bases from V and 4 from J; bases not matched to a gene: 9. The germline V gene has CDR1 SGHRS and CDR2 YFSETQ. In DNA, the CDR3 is TGCGCCAGCAGCACGGCCGGGACAGCTTCAGATACGCAGTATTTT. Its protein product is CASSTAGTASDTQYF.

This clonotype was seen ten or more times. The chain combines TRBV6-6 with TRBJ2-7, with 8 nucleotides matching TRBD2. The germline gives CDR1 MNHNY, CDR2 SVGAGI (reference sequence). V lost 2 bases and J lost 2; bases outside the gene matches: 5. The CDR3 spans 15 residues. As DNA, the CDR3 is TGTGCCAGCAGTTACCAGCGGGGGCTTACCTACGAGCAGTACTTC. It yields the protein CASSYQRGLTYEQYF.

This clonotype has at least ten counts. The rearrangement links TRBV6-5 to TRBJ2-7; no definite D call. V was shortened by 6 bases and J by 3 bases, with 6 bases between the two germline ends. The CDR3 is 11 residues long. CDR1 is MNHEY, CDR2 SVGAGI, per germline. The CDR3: CASSDRYEQYF. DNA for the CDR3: TGTGCCAGCAGCGATCGCTACGAGCAGTACTTC.

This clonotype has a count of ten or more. CDR3 in DNA: TGTGCCAGCAGCTCACTCGGTAGCGGGGACGCAGATACGCAGTATTTT. It is translated as CASSSLGSGDADTQYF. The chain joins TRBV7-8 to TRBJ2-3, with TRBD2 matching 8 bases. Trimming cost V 4 bases and J 4 bases; bases outside gene matches: 10. The germline V gene encodes CDR1 SGHVS and CDR2 FQNEAQ. The CDR3 runs to 16 residues. Drawing the rest from reference TRBV7-8 and TRBJ2-3, the complete variable domain is GAGVSQSPRYKVAKRGQDVALRCDPISGHVSLFWYQQALGQGPEFLTYFQNEAQLDKSGLPSDRFFAERPEGSVSTLKIQRTQQEDSAVYLCASSSLGSGDADTQYFGPGTRLTVL.

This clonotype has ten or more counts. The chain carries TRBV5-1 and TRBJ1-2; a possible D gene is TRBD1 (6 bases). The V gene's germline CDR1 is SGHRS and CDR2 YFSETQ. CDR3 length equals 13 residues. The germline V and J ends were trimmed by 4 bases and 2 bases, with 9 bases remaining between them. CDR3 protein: CASSGQGNYGYTF. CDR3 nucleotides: TGCGCCAGCAGCGGTCAGGGGAACTATGGCTACACCTTC.

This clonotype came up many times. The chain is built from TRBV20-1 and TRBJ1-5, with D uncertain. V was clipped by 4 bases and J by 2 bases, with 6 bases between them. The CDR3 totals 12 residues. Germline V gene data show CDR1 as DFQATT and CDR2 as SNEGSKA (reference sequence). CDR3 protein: CSAMDGNQPQHF. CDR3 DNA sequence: TGCAGTGCTATGGATGGCAATCAGCCCCAGCATTTT.

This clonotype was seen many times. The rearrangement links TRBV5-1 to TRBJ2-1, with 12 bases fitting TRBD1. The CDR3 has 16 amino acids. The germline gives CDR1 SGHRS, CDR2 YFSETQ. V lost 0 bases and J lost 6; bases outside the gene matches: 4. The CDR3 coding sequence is TGCGCCAGCAGCTTGGGACGGGACAGGGGGCTCAATGAGCAGTTCTTC. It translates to CASSLGRDRGLNEQFF.

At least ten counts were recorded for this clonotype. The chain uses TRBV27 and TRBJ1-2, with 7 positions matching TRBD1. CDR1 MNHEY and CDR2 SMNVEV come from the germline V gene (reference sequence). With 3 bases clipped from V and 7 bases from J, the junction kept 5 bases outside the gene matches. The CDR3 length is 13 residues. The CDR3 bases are TGTGCCAGCAGTTTTACAGGGGCTAGTGGCTACACCTTC. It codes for CASSFTGASGYTF.

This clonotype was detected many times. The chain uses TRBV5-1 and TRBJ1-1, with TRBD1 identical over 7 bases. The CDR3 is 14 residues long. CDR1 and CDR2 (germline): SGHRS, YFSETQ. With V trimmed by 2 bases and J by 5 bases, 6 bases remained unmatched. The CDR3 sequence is CASSFLRQGTEAFF. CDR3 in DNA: TGCGCCAGCAGCTTCTTGCGACAGGGAACTGAAGCTTTCTTT.

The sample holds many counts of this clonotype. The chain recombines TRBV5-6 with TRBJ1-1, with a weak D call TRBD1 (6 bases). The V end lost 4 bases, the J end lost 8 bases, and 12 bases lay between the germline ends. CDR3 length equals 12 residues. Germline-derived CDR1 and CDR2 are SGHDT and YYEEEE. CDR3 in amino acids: CASSRGTLEAFF. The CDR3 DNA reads TGTGCCAGCAGCCGAGGGACACTAGAAGCTTTCTTT.

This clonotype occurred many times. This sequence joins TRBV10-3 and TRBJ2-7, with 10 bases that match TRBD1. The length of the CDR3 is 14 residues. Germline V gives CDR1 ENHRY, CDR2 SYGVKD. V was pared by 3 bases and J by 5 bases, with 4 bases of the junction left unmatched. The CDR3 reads CAISERDRGHEQYF. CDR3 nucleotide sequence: TGTGCCATCAGTGAAAGGGACAGGGGCCACGAGCAGTACTTC.

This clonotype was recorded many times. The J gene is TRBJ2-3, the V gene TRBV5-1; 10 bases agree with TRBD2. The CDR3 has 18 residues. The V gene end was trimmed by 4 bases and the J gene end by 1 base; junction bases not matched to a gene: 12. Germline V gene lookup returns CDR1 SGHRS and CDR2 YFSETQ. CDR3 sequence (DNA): TGCGCCAGCAGCCCTACGCTCTCCACTAGCGGGGGCACAGATACGCAGTATTTT. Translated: CASSPTLSTSGGTDTQYF.

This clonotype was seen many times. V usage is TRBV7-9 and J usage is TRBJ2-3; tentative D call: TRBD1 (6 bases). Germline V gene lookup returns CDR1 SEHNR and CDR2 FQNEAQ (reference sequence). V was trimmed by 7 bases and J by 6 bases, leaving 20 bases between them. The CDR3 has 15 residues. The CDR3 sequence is CASTPWTVGTDTQYF. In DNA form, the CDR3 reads TGTGCCAGCACCCCTTGGACAGTTGGGACGGATACGCAGTATTTT. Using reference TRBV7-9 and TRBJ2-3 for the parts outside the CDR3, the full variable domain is DTGVSQNPRHKITKRGQNVTFRCDPISEHNRLYWYRQTLGQGPEFLTYFQNEAQLEKSRLLSDRFSAERPKGSFSTLEIQRTEQGDSAMYLCASTPWTVGTDTQYFGPGTRLTVL.

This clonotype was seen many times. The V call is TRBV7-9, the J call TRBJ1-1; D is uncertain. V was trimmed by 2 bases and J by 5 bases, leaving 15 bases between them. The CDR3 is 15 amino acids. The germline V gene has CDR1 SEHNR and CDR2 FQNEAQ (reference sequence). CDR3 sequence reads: CASSLNRLGGTEAFF. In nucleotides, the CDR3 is TGTGCCAGCAGCTTAAACCGTCTGGGAGGAACTGAAGCTTTCTTT.

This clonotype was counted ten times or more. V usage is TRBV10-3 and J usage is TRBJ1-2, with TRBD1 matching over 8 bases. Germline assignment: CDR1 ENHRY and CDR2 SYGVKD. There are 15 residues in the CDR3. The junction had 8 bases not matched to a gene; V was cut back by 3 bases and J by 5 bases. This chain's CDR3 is CAISDLGQGQYGYTF. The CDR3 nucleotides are TGTGCCATCAGTGATCTCGGACAGGGCCAGTATGGCTACACCTTC.

The CDR3 loop reads CASRGTLKQFF. The DNA of the CDR3 is TGTGCCAGCCGAGGGACTCTTAAGCAGTTCTTC. The rearrangement joins TRBV2 to TRBJ2-1; a weak D match, TRBD2 (6 bases). Trimming left V 8 bases short and J 11 bases short, with 13 bases between. Germline CDR1 reads SNHLY; CDR2 reads FYNNEI. This CDR3 spans 11 amino acids.

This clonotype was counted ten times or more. The DNA of the CDR3 is TGTGCCAGCAGTTACTCTTGGGGTCAGCCCCAGCATTTT. Encoded protein: CASSYSWGQPQHF. The chain carries TRBV6-5 and TRBJ1-5; no definite D call. The CDR3 sequence is 13 residues long. The V and J ends lost 0 bases and 6 bases respectively, with 6 bases between them. Germline V lookup: CDR1 MNHEY, CDR2 SVGAGI.

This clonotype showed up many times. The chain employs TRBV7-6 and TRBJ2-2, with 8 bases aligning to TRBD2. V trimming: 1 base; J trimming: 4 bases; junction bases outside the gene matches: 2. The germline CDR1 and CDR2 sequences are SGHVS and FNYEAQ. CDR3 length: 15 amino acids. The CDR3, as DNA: TGTGCCAGCAGCTTAGGCCTAGCGGGCACCGGGGAGCTGTTTTTT. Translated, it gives CASSLGLAGTGELFF.

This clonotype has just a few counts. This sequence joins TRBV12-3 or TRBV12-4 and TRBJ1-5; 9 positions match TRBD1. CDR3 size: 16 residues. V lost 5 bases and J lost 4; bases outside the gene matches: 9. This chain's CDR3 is CASSPDRGKGNQPQHF. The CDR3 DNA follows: TGTGCCAGCAGTCCTGACAGGGGGAAGGGGAATCAGCCCCAGCATTTT.